This T cell receptor beta chain is drawn from a study of CD8 T cells in Susac syndrome. V was clipped by 8 bases and J by 1 base; unmatched bases: 3. This CDR3 is 13 amino acids long. Germline CDR1 LNHNV, CDR2 YYDKDF (reference sequence). When the RNA was reverse transcribed, random hexamers were used with an input of about 0.5 to 1 ug. One entry per CDR3 protein, called by TCRdb with MiXCR from the immunoSEQ multiplex PCR reads. Among a few hundred thousand distinct CDR3 sequences listed, about 96% were seen once. Sequenced: CD4+ T cells from PBMCs. This TCR came from a human donor with multiple sclerosis. The chain uses TRBV15 and TRBJ2-3, with 7 bases lining up with TRBD2. The CDR3 region is CATGRVGTDTQYF. For the CDR3, the DNA is TGTGCCACCGGGAGGGTCGGCACAGATACGCAGTATTTT.